This record covers a single T cell receptor (beta chain). The source of the sample is a study of identical twins. Germline values: CDR1 LNHNV, CDR2 YYDKDF (reference sequence). The CDR3 is 13 residues long. With 4 bases removed from V and 1 base from J, the gap between germline ends came to 7 bases. TCRdb re-derived calls from the 5' RACE reads in MiXCR, one entry per CDR3 protein. The repertoire includes fewer than 900,000 distinct CDR3 sequences, 21% of them detected once, and 4.3% sits in the top ten. These records were also assigned to another study, of T cells expressing NK-cell markers. That source notes: These same clonotypes (in a few donors) also led the CD3+CD56-NKG2C+ fraction.

The specimen sequenced was PBMCs. V and J are TRBV15 and TRBJ1-2, with TRBD1 as a possible D gene (6 bases). This TCR derives from a woman under 30 in good health. CDR3: CATSMDSNYGYTF. In DNA form, the CDR3 reads TGTGCCACCAGCATGGACAGTAACTATGGCTACACCTTC.